Listed here are 12 T cell receptor beta chains from one sample, sequenced in a study of Graves' ophthalmopathy and Graves' hyperthyroidism. As the template, RNA transcripts were used to amplify TCR beta CDR3 regions. Amplification began with first-round RT-PCR using HTBI primers, then second-round multiplex PCR was performed. TCRdb called the multiplex PCR reads again in MiXCR, with one record for every CDR3 protein. Here the sample spans some 150,000 distinct CDR3 sequences, around 40% being singletons. The sequenced sample was peripheral blood. The source is a man aged 25 to 40 with Graves' ophthalmopathy.

This clonotype was seen more than once but under ten times. This chain joins TRBV6-1 and TRBJ1-1; D not certain. The CDR3 spans 10 residues. In germline, CDR1 is MNHNS, CDR2 SASEGT. Trimming took 8 bases from V and 11 from J, leaving 12 bases between them. The CDR3 coding sequence is TGTGCCAGCGGGGAGATTCGGGCTTTCTTT. This gives the protein CASGEIRAFF.

This clonotype was seen at least ten times. The gene calls are TRBV6-1 and TRBJ1-1, with TRBD1 matching 7 bases. The junction had 15 bases not matched to a gene; V was cut back by 7 bases and J by 10 bases. The CDR3 is made up of 14 amino acids. CDR1 is MNHNS, CDR2 SASEGT, per germline. This CDR3 is CASKPTGQLGGAFF. The CDR3 nucleotides read TGTGCCAGCAAACCGACGGGACAGCTCGGGGGAGCTTTCTTT.

This clonotype was counted ten times or more. The CDR3 region is CASSYLKTTGGRSSPLHF. In DNA form, the CDR3 reads TGTGCCAGCAGTTACCTAAAGACGACAGGAGGGCGTAGTTCACCCCTCCACTTT. The rearrangement links TRBV6-5 to TRBJ1-6; the D gene is possibly TRBD1 (6 bases). The CDR3 is made up of 18 amino acids. Trimming shortened V by 2 bases and J by 9 bases, and 23 bases separated the two germline ends. Germline V gene lookup returns CDR1 MNHEY and CDR2 SVGAGI.

The V call is TRBV20-1, the J call TRBJ2-5, with TRBD2 identical over 9 bases. The ends lost 3 bases at V and 4 bases at J; junction bases unmatched: 6. Germline CDR1 is DFQATT and CDR2 is SNEGSKA (reference sequence). The CDR3 extends over 14 amino acids. CDR3: CSARPTSGGETQYF. As DNA, the CDR3 is TGCAGTGCTAGGCCGACTAGCGGAGGAGAGACCCAGTACTTC.

The V gene is TRBV6-1, the J gene TRBJ2-7, with TRBD1 matching 9 bases. This CDR3 spans 15 amino acids. CDR1 is MNHNS and CDR2 is SASEGT in the germline V gene. Unmatched junction bases numbered 7, after V lost 1 base and J lost 6 bases. In nucleotides, the CDR3 is TGTGCCAGCAGTGAAGTTGTGGACAGGGGAAGCGAGCAGTACTTC. Its translation: CASSEVVDRGSEQYF.

This clonotype was picked up many times. The rearrangement uses TRBV25-1 and TRBJ2-5; the D gene is possibly TRBD1 (6 bases). The CDR3 has 14 amino acids. V lost 2 bases and J 5 bases, leaving 12 bases between the germline ends. Germline values: CDR1 MGHDK, CDR2 SYGVNS. CDR3 DNA sequence: TGTGCCAGCAGTGAAGCCAGGGGACGGGAGACCCAGTACTTC. Amino acids: CASSEARGRETQYF.

The gene calls are TRBV28 and TRBJ2-2; 15 bases are shared with TRBD2. Looked up from germline, CDR1 is MDHEN and CDR2 is SYDVKM. The CDR3 spans 19 residues. V was pared by 2 bases and J by 3 bases, with 7 bases of the junction left unmatched. This CDR3 reads CASSLGLAGGPRDTGELFF. CDR3 coding DNA: TGTGCCAGCAGTTTAGGACTAGCGGGAGGGCCTCGTGACACCGGGGAGCTGTTTTTT.

This clonotype occurred many times. The chain combines TRBV6-2 or TRBV6-3 with TRBJ1-5; the D gene is possibly TRBD1 (5 bases). Looked up from germline, CDR1 is MNHEY and CDR2 is SVGEGT. The length of the CDR3 is 13 residues. Trimming pared 7 bases from V and 5 bases from J, leaving 12 bases between. Here the CDR3 DNA reads TGTGCCAGCACCTCAGGGATATATCAGCCCCAGCATTTT. Protein sequence: CASTSGIYQPQHF.

This clonotype was counted ten times or more. The chain recombines TRBV11-2 with TRBJ1-6; D remains ambiguous. The CDR3 spans 15 residues. Germline CDR1 is SGHAT and CDR2 is FQNNGV. V shed 1 base and J shed 8 bases, with 12 bases lying between them. The CDR3 sequence is CASSLVQLSYSPLHF. The CDR3 region has the DNA TGTGCCAGCAGCTTAGTACAGTTGAGCTATTCACCCCTCCACTTT.

The sample holds many counts of this clonotype. The chain uses TRBV28 and TRBJ1-2; D is ambiguous. The CDR3 runs 13 residues. V dropped 2 bases and J dropped 8 bases, with 12 bases sitting between them. Germline assignment: CDR1 MDHEN and CDR2 SYDVKM. This CDR3 is CASSLVSSGGYTF. The DNA of the CDR3 is TGTGCCAGCAGTTTAGTATCCTCTGGGGGCTACACCTTC.

This clonotype was found a few times. The rearrangement uses TRBV6-1 and TRBJ1-1; 7 bases are shared with TRBD1. The CDR3 runs 16 residues. Germline V CDR1 and CDR2: MNHNS, SASEGT. The trim removed 1 base at V and 4 bases at J, leaving 9 bases unmatched. The CDR3 DNA sequence: TGTGCCAGCAGTGAAGGGCAGGGGGTGTGGGTCACTGAAGCTTTCTTT. Residues: CASSEGQGVWVTEAFF.

CDR3 in amino acids: CASSAYRIYGTEAFF. The CDR3 DNA reads TGTGCCAGCAGTGCCTACAGGATATATGGCACTGAAGCTTTCTTT. The chain is built from TRBV12-3 or TRBV12-4 and TRBJ1-1; TRBD1 is a possible D gene (5 bases). CDR3 length: 15 residues. The ends were cut back, 5 bases at V and 4 bases at J, with 17 bases in the middle.